This T cell receptor beta chain appears in the sequencing data of a study of cytomegalovirus exposure and HLA in healthy donors. As for this clone: The antigen remains unidentified.

Looked up from germline, CDR1 is SGHRS and CDR2 is YFSETQ. V gave up 2 bases and J gave up 8 bases, with 10 bases separating them. CDR3 size: 13 residues. Regarding the study as a whole: It was reported in a later analysis that an Asian-associated ancestry cluster showed fewer N-insertions than the roughly 710-donor mean. In presence/absence analyses, roughly uniform sequencing depth across donors was assumed. With further analysis later on, most CMV-associated TCR beta chains appeared HLA-restricted.

The study ran its PCR with 60 Vbeta and 13 Jbeta primers. The assay was immunoSEQ multiplex PCR, and TCRdb's table has in-frame clones only and misses some. The sample yields 130,000 or so clones, roughly three quarters seen once. V gene TRBV5-1 combines with J gene TRBJ2-2, with D tentatively TRBD1 (5 bases). The sample consisted of PBMCs. The TCR sequence derives from a male donor in good health and CMV-seronegative. CDR3 protein: CASSLVPGGELFF. The CDR3 DNA reads TGCGCCAGCAGCTTAGTCCCAGGGGGGGAGCTGTTTTTT. Filled out from reference TRBV5-1 and TRBJ2-2, the complete variable domain reads KAGVTQTPRYLIKTRGQQVTLSCSPISGHRSVSWYQQTPGQGLQFLFEYFSETQRNKGNFPGRFSGRQFSNSRSEMNVSTLELGDSALYLCASSLVPGGELFFGEGSRLTVL.